A single sample is the source of the 8 T cell receptor beta chains below, sequenced in a study of CD8 T cells in Susac syndrome. Random-hexamer reverse transcription was applied to roughly 0.5 to 1 ug RNA. Via MiXCR, TCRdb re-called the immunoSEQ multiplex PCR reads, giving one row per CDR3 protein. The table shows hundreds of thousands of distinct CDR3 sequences, with roughly 95% occurring only once. Sequencing input: CD4+ T cells from PBMCs. The receptors originated from a human donor with Susac syndrome.

This rearrangement joins TRBV30 to TRBJ1-5; D gene ambiguous. The CDR3 covers 13 residues. Deletions cut 2 bases from V and 4 bases from J, with 9 bases between. Germline values: CDR1 GTSNPN, CDR2 SVGIG (reference sequence). The CDR3, as DNA: TGTGCCTGGAGTATAGCAGAGAATCAGCCCCAGCATTTT. Translated, it gives CAWSIAENQPQHF.

This sequence joins TRBV15 and TRBJ1-1, with D possibly matching TRBD1 (6 bases). V lost 4 bases to trimming and J lost 3 bases, with 9 bases between them. The CDR3 consists of 13 residues. From germline, CDR1 is LNHNV and CDR2 YYDKDF (reference sequence). The CDR3 loop is CATSNRVDTEAFF. The CDR3 DNA is TGTGCCACCAGCAACAGGGTGGACACTGAAGCTTTCTTT.

The chain links TRBV20-1 to TRBJ2-5, with 9 nucleotides matching TRBD1. This CDR3 contains 14 residues. CDR1 and CDR2 (germline): DFQATT, SNEGSKA (reference sequence). V gave up 4 bases and J gave up 2 bases; unmatched junction bases: 5. The CDR3 bases are TGCAGTGCTACCACGGGACAGGGACAAGAGACCCAGTACTTC. Encoded protein: CSATTGQGQETQYF.

The CDR3 sequence: CASSGPEEPQHF. CDR3 DNA: TGTGCCAGTAGTGGGCCGGAGGAGCCCCAGCATTTT. The chain links TRBV19 to TRBJ1-5; D gene unclear. Germline V lookup: CDR1 LNHDA, CDR2 SQIVND (reference sequence). The ends were cut back, 5 bases at V and 8 bases at J, with 10 bases in the middle. The CDR3 extends over 12 amino acids. Based on the CDR3 plus reference TRBV19 and TRBJ1-5, the full variable domain is DGGITQSPKYLFRKEGQNVTLSCEQNLNHDAMYWYRQDPGQGLRLIYYSQIVNDFQKGDIAEGYSVSREKKESFPLTVTSAQKNPTAFYLCASSGPEEPQHFGDGTRLSIL.

The V gene is TRBV18, the J gene TRBJ2-3, with 14 nucleotides matching TRBD2. V was pared by 3 bases and J by 4 bases, with 9 bases of the junction left unmatched. The CDR3 is made up of 18 amino acids. CDR1 is KGHSH, CDR2 LQKENI, per germline. DNA for the CDR3: TGTGCCAGCTCACCGCCCGCCGTGGGACTAGCGGGAGCAGATACGCAGTATTTT. As protein: CASSPPAVGLAGADTQYF. The complete variable domain, with remaining parts taken from reference TRBV18 and TRBJ2-3, reads NAGVMQNPRHLVRRRGQEARLRCSPMKGHSHVYWYRQLPEEGLKFMVYLQKENIIDESGMPKERFSAEFPKEGPSILRIQQVVRGDSAAYFCASSPPAVGLAGADTQYFGPGTRLTVL.

The chain combines TRBV2 with TRBJ1-5; D unresolved. The V end lost 7 bases, the J end lost 9 bases, and 16 bases lay between the germline ends. The CDR3 is 13 residues long. Germline V CDR1 and CDR2: SNHLY, FYNNEI. The CDR3 DNA reads as TGTGCCAGCACCTATGACGGTGAGACGCCCCAGCATTTT. As protein: CASTYDGETPQHF. Full variable domain (rest looked up from reference TRBV2 and TRBJ1-5): EPEVTQTPSHQVTQMGQEVILRCVPISNHLYFYWYRQILGQKVEFLVSFYNNEISEKSEIFDDQFSVERPDGSNFTLKIRSTKLEDSAMYFCASTYDGETPQHFGDGTRLSIL.

The rearrangement links TRBV2 to TRBJ2-4; D uncertain. Per the germline V gene, CDR1 is SNHLY and CDR2 is FYNNEI. With 7 bases removed from V and 0 bases from J, the gap between germline ends came to 10 bases. The CDR3 consists of 14 residues. The CDR3 nucleotides are TGTGCCAGCATCGGCCGTCTAGCCAAAAACATTCAGTACTTC. It encodes CASIGRLAKNIQYF.

A single count supports this clonotype. The chain carries TRBV29-1 and TRBJ1-2; D perhaps matches TRBD1 (5 bases). The V end lost 8 bases, the J end lost 2 bases, and 21 bases lay between the germline ends. The CDR3 loop spans 15 amino acids. Germline assignment: CDR1 SQVTM and CDR2 ANQGSEA. The DNA for the CDR3 is TGCAGCATCTCCCCGTGGGGGGATAGGAACTATGGCTACACCTTC. This gives the protein CSISPWGDRNYGYTF.